This TCR beta chain was captured by sequencing in a study of blood T cell repertoires in COVID-19. Among Cohort 3 donors, those recovered had two negative PCRs, clearance, or symptom resolution. Here immunoSEQ multiplex PCR was the method, and the copy in TCRdb shows in-frame clones only, minus some. The table includes around 200,000 clones, 85% detected once. Input material: PBMCs or T cells enriched from blood (not recorded which). The TCR sequence derives from a middle-aged man who had recovered from COVID-19.

CDR3 protein: CASRPFRESQDYGYTF. CDR3 nucleotide sequence: TGTGCCAGCAGACCTTTCAGGGAATCCCAGGACTATGGCTACACCTTC. The chain uses TRBV6-2 or TRBV6-3 and TRBJ1-2; D possibly corresponds to TRBD1 (5 bases). V lost 6 bases, J lost 3 bases, and 20 bases lay in between. The CDR3 has 16 residues. Germline V gene lookup returns CDR1 MNHEY and CDR2 SVGEGT.